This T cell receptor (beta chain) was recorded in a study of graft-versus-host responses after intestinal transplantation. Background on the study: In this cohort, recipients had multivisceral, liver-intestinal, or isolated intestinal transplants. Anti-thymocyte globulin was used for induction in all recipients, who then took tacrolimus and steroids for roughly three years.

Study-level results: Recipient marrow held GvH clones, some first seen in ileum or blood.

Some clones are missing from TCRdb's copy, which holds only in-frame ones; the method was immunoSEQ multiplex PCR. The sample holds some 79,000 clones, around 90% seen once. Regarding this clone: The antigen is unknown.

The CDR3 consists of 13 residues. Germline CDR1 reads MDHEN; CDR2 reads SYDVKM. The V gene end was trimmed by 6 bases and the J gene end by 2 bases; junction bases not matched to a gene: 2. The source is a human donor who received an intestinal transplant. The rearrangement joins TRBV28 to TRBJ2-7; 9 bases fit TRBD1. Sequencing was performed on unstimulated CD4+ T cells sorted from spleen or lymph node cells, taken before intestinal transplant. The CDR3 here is CASSNRGPYEQYF. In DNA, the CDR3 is TGTGCCAGCAGCAACAGGGGGCCCTACGAGCAGTACTTC.